This T cell receptor (beta chain) emerged from a study of metastatic and nonmetastatic thyroid tumors (dated by TCRdb to the early 2020s). Background for the entire study: The researchers compared repertoires between peripheral blood samples and tumor or nodule tissue samples from patients with malignant or benign thyroid disease.

The library relied on PCR. The sample was run on an Illumina HiSeq 4000. High-throughput sequencing was used to profile the TCR beta-chain CDR3 region of every patient. Turning to the authors' computational methods: CDR3 differences across clinicopathological groups were used to build a classifier for discriminating distant-metastatic papillary thyroid cancer patients. The Shannon index was used to measure repertoire diversity, and the Morisita-Horn index was used to measure how similar tumor and blood repertoires were. TCRdb took the public reads, trimmed them with fastp at Q25, ran MiXCR for clone calling and kept in-frame beta chains. For this entry, the V and J calls and clone size follow TCRdb and not the study's own pipeline. Counted in this sample were over 30,000 clones; approximately 16% of them appeared once. Jointly, the top ten make up about 20% of the sample. On this clone itself: Its antigen remains undetermined. Base quality data are lacking; no much larger clone is found one base away.

The research as a whole found: In both blood and tumor samples, TCR beta diversity was reported to be significantly higher in malignant tumors than in benign nodules.

Before undergoing thyroid surgery, none of the patients had been given any kind of treatment. Patient clinical samples collected from about 2011 to 2018 were retrospectively analysed using T-cell receptor beta sequencing. V drops 5 bases and J drops 4 bases, leaving 14 bases in between. Counted from cysteine to phenylalanine, this CDR3 has 14 amino acids. CDR3 DNA is the only sequence kept; it has 42 bases, read in frame from the first base. Taken from the germline V gene, the CDR1 and CDR2 loops are SGHVS and FNYEAQ. Sequencing was done on a sample of blood. This TCR came from a male donor with papillary thyroid cancer or a benign thyroid nodule (not recorded which). Some clones in this sample may be carry-over from other donors' samples. The chain is encoded by TRBV7-6 joined to TRBJ1-1; the D gene is unclear. The DNA is as follows: TGTGCCAGCAGCCAGACGGATTTTGGCACTGAAGCTTTCTTT. It codes for CASSQTDFGTEAFF. Joined to the reference TRBV7-6 and TRBJ1-1 proteins, this CDR3 gives the full variable domain: GAGVSQSPRYKVTKRGQDVALRCDPISGHVSLYWYRQALGQGPEFLTYFNYEAQQDKSGLPNDRFSAERPEGSISTLTIQRTEQRDSAMYRCASSQTDFGTEAFFGQGTRLTVV.